This T cell receptor beta chain originates from a study of blood T cell repertoires in COVID-19. Study in general: T cells, B-cell-depleted T cells, or PBMCs supplied cDNA or gDNA.

Only one count was recorded for this clone. TCRdb keeps only in-frame clones here, not all; method: immunoSEQ multiplex PCR. The sample records fewer than 350,000 clones, about 85% being singletons. A COVID-19 case had been met by exposed participants during the 2 weeks before study entry. The sequenced sample consisted of PBMCs or T cells enriched from blood (not recorded which). The receptor comes from a woman aged 25 to 45 who had been exposed to COVID-19.

The CDR3 region is CASSQRQGAHNSPLHF. The CDR3 DNA reads as TGTGCCAGCAGCCAGAGACAGGGGGCTCATAATTCACCCCTCCACTTT. The V and J genes are TRBV3-1 (or the pseudogene TRBV3-2) and TRBJ1-6; TRBD1 aligns across 10 bases. CDR1 LGHDT and CDR2 YNNKEL come from the germline V gene (reference sequence). CDR3 length: 16 amino acids. The V gene end was trimmed by 3 bases and the J gene end by 5 bases; junction bases not matched to a gene: 4.